This TCR beta chain stems from a study of cytomegalovirus exposure and HLA in healthy donors (TCRdb year 2017). Describing the broader study: In an earlier analysis of around 540 of the donors, around 300 Gb of sequence data and 90 million to 120 million unique TCR beta sequences from about 180 million T cells were reported. Around 330 gigabases of sequencing data and approximately 92 million unique TCR sequences made up an early release that covered 500 to 650 HLA-typed donors. The genetic ancestry cluster associated with self-reported Caucasian donors included around four fifths of the roughly 390 genotyped donors. The study aimed to test whether signatures of past pathogen exposure could be identified by cataloging public T cell receptors. The study used immunosequencing to profile the T cell repertoires of 600 to 850 subjects and linked those repertoires to cytomegalovirus serostatus. In addition to the first cohort of about 650 subjects, a separate validation cohort of 120 different subjects was used. To predict cytomegalovirus infection status, the study combined high-throughput TCR immunosequencing, statistical association of individual TCRs with disease status, and machine learning. A later analysis re-examined previously published TCR beta repertoires from hundreds of donors and added high-resolution HLA genotyping to investigate patterns of TCR occurrence. In the later analysis, no new phenotypic data were used to find candidate immune exposures; instead, reliance was placed on TCR beta sequences and their occurrence across donors. An earlier analysis of 587 of the donors applied high-throughput TCR beta sequencing to assess whether each TCR beta V gene segment acted as functional or pseudogenic. Donor age, sex, ethnicity and CMV serostatus were compiled together with the repertoire data. Genome-wide SNP genotypes for about 55% of the roughly 670 donors were used in a later genetic analysis, which treated that subset as a discovery cohort. All discovery cohort repertoires had been generated using a single sequencing platform. Class I and class II HLA loci were covered by the typing at four-digit resolution. Typing coverage varied by locus: about 629-640 donors for A, B, C, DRB1 and DQB1; roughly 520 for DQA1; over 600 for DPA1; approximately 470 for DPB1. Four or five DR-DQ haplotypes were handled as single units for association and clustering because linkage in the cohort was strong. Across approximately 400 genotyped donors of the cohort, an average of about 240,000 unique TCR beta nucleotide sequences per donor were sequenced, and about a sixth of those sequences were non-productive. Overall results and qualifications from the work: In a later analysis, HLA-associated TCR beta chains were found to be more clonally expanded and to have lower generation probabilities than equally common non-associated chains. Strong co-occurrence of HLA alleles, especially DR and DQ, made assigning TCR associations to individual alleles difficult. According to a later analysis, TCR association rates differed among HLA loci, with DRB1 alleles showing the most associated TCRs and HLA-C alleles showing the fewest. A group of highly shared sequence variants was considered likely to be a technical artifact of the sequencing pipeline. Linkage disequilibrium might explain the correlated functional status among segregating V segments, but an unknown experimental factor could not be excluded. Only TCR beta chains were sequenced in this cohort, and the absence of alpha or paired-chain data limited detectable features. It was suggested by the authors that the approach could potentially be generalized to other disease states and immunological phenotypes. A further reported finding was that TCR beta sequences accurately predicted the HLA-A and HLA-B alleles for most subjects in the first cohort. A few of the identified cytomegalovirus-associated TCR beta chains were confirmed in vitro to be specific for cytomegalovirus antigens. Some IMGT-functional V segments, including TRBV6-2 and TRBV6-3, could not be distinguished by the 87-base-pair reads and were therefore excluded. According to a later genetic analysis, donors in an Asian-associated ancestry cluster had fewer N-insertions in productive TCRs than the roughly 670-donor mean. Roughly uniform sequencing depth across donors was assumed in presence/absence analyses, although this assumption may not hold. The classifier was reported to diagnose cytomegalovirus status with high specificity and sensitivity in both the original and validation cohorts. The earlier analysis of about 600 of the donors excluded 15 to 20 rarely observed V segments, including chromosome 9 orphons, because counts were too low. The only immune exposure information available for the cohort was CMV serostatus. A later analysis reported that several top co-occurrence clusters appeared linked to parvovirus B19, influenza, CMV and Epstein-Barr virus. In the study, about 150 TCR beta chains were listed as associated with cytomegalovirus. Most TCR sequences were seen in very few donors, while some public TCRs were found in many individuals. Most CMV-associated TCR beta chains appeared to be HLA-restricted in a later analysis, and the HLA associations seemed to be driven largely by CMV exposure. HLA typing was unavailable for some donors at each locus, so association tests used only the typed subset. V-gene and J-gene trimming of TCR beta chains was associated with a missense DCLRE1C variant in a later genetic analysis, and the association was replicated in an independent cohort. Broadly in line with IMGT annotations, most TCR beta V segments showed up in productive rearrangements about 87% or about 30% of the time in an earlier analysis of a few hundred of the donors. A later analysis associated 15,000 or so TCR beta sequences with specific HLA alleles at a false discovery rate of 0.05.

From the germline V gene, CDR1 is LGHNA and CDR2 is YSLEER. The CDR3, cysteine through phenylalanine, is 15 amino acids long. The sequence is cut down to CDR3 DNA, 45 bases in frame from base 1. The V end gives up 2 bases and the J end 10 bases, leaving 12 bases in the junction not matched to a gene. A remark on this clone: Its antigen remains undetermined. Nothing much larger sits one base from this clone, and base qualities are not available.

The cohort comprised some 730 healthy bone marrow donors. All cohort members were sampled while nominally healthy, although unrecorded immune exposures were likely present. The donor was CMV seronegative and belonged to the group of several hundred seronegative cohort members. Every donor gave a peripheral blood sample, and the peripheral blood mononuclear cells from that sample were used for TCR beta sequencing. Genomic DNA extraction from the blood cell samples was performed with the Qiagen DNeasy Blood Extraction Kit. The library was prepared using the immunoSEQ multiplex PCR assay. For the multiplex PCR, a mixture combining 60 forward primers for TCR Vbeta segments and 13 reverse primers for TCR Jbeta segments was used. The CDR3 region of rearranged TCR beta genes was amplified from genomic DNA with a multiplex PCR assay. The Illumina HiSeq System was used to sequence the amplified TCR beta libraries as 87-base-pair reads. The paper's processing steps were these. Across the 666 repertoires, a later analysis counted some 80 million unique TCR beta chains, 9 million to 14 million of which were shared by at least two donors. Raw reads were error-corrected and collapsed into unique sequences with a nearest-neighbor algorithm that merged closely related sequences to remove PCR and sequencing errors. CDR3 sequences were aligned to IMGT reference sequences to assign V, D and J gene segments. Each retained sequence needed at least a six-nucleotide match to both a V gene segment and a J gene segment. Rearrangements were called productive when the CDR3 lacked stop codons and stayed in frame with V and J; all others were non-productive. CDR3 was defined according to IMGT convention as the region running from the second conserved V-encoded cysteine to the conserved J-encoded phenylalanine. The earlier analysis of 587 of the donors excluded sequences that lacked an unambiguous match to a single V gene segment. An earlier analysis of a few hundred of the donors called V segments functional above 56.7% productive rearrangements and segregating when the between-donor standard deviation exceeded 5%. A statistical classification framework was built for diagnosing cytomegalovirus status from the catalog of TCR beta chain sequences. In a later analysis, TCR nucleotide sequences were compared against IMGT/GENE-DB human TR gene sequences so that V and J genes could be assigned. Using the TCRdist pipeline, a later analysis assigned CDR3 sequences along with most-parsimonious VDJ recombination scenarios. In a later analysis, each TCR beta chain was defined by its CDR3 amino acid sequence together with its V-gene family, and reads without a unique V-gene family were excluded. In a later analysis, a few hundred highly shared, low-generation-probability nucleotide sequences were removed to address suspected cross-contamination and a sequencing artifact. A later analysis calculated a clonal expansion index for each public chain from normalized within-repertoire ranks of inferred template counts. A later analysis computed generation probabilities with a VDJ recombination model fitted to out-of-frame rearrangements, and checked the results against IGoR. Hypergeometric tests were used in a later analysis to score TCR-TCR, TCR-HLA and TCR-CMV co-occurrence, with a repertoire-size bias correction applied to the TCR pairs. In a later analysis, false discovery rates were estimated by permuting HLA or CMV assignments 20 times. In a later analysis, co-occurring TCRs were grouped using DBSCAN, with TCRdist sequence similarity added in when clustering inside HLA-allele-positive subsets. Repertoires with fewer than 30,000 or more than 120,000 public chains were left out of co-occurrence clustering, as were four to six repertoires with anomalous nucleotide sharing. Not all clones reach the TCRdb copy of this immuneACCESS table, which keeps in-frame sequences only. Checked studies attribute under half of the gap to unresolved V genes and leave the rest unexplained. V and J calls and clone size are those listed in that table; D and trimming were worked out from the DNA. This sample lists 110,000 or so clones; 73% were detected once. The ten most abundant clones make up approximately 8% of the sample.

Sequencing was done on a sample of PBMCs. The chain is encoded by TRBV4-3 joined to TRBJ1-1; a stretch of 8 junction bases matches TRBD1. The source is a man aged 40-50 years in good health and CMV-seronegative. The CDR3 protein sequence reads: CASSQRIGTGLAAFF. The nucleotides are TGCGCCAGCAGCCAACGTATTGGGACAGGACTTGCAGCTTTCTTT.